Below, 2 T cell receptor beta chains from the same sample are listed, as sequenced in a study of OX40 agonist ivuxolimab in advanced cancers. Profiling relied on immunoSEQ multiplex PCR, and the TCRdb table lists in-frame clones only, not all of them. The data contain tens of thousands of clones, approximately 80% of them singletons. The sample in question was CD4+ or CD8+ T cells sorted from blood, obtained in a trial of the OX40 agonist ivuxolimab. All receptors derive from an adult with an advanced solid tumor such as melanoma, head and neck, liver or kidney cancer.

The chain links TRBV13 to TRBJ2-7; D possibly corresponds to TRBD2 (6 bases). The V gene's germline CDR1 is PRHDT and CDR2 FYEKMQ (reference sequence). CDR3 length: 15 residues. V dropped 5 bases and J dropped 4 bases, with 18 bases sitting between them. CDR3 nucleotides: TGTGCCAGCAGCAATAGCGGAAAGGAGTTTTACGAGCAGTACTTC. Translating gives CASSNSGKEFYEQYF.

V gene TRBV11-2 combines with J gene TRBJ1-2, with 10 bases matching TRBD1. Trimming at V came to 5 bases and at J to 6 bases, leaving 3 bases not matched to a gene. Per the germline V gene, CDR1 is SGHAT and CDR2 is FQNNGV. The CDR3 is 13 residues long. CDR3 sequence (DNA): TGTGCCAGCAGCACCGGGACAGGGGATGGCTACACCTTC. Residues: CASSTGTGDGYTF.